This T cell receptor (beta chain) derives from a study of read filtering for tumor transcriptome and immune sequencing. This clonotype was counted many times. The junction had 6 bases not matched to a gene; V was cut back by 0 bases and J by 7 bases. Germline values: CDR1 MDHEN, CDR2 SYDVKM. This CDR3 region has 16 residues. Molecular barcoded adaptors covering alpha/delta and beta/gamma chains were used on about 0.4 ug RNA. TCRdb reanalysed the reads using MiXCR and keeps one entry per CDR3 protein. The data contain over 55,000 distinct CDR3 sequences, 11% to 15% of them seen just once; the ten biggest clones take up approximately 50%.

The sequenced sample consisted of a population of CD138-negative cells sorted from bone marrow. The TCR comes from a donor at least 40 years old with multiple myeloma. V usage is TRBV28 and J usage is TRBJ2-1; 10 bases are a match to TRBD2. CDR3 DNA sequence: TGTGCCAGCAGTTTATGGCCTAGCGGGAGTGGTAATGAGCAGTTCTTC. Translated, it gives CASSLWPSGSGNEQFF.